This T cell receptor beta chain was sequenced in a study of T-cell memory formation after mild COVID-19 (dated by TCRdb to the early 2020s). Describing the broader study: Most TCR sequence clusters were specific to one of the two donors. In a couple of donors, T-cell clones that expanded and contracted after mild COVID-19 were tracked by sequencing TCRalpha and TCRbeta repertoires over time. The cohort was made up of two young adult volunteers, one female and one male, who were previously healthy. What the study reported, not specific to this receptor: Clones that contracted from day 15 to 85 showed balanced CD4/CD8 phenotypes, whereas a second wave of clones that expanded from day 15 to 37 leaned towards CD4+. Whether the second-wave clones peaking on day 37 were SARS-CoV-2 specific was not confirmed. Some responding clones were detected in pre-infection memory, suggesting pre-existing cross-reactive memory T cells joined the SARS-CoV-2 response. The study included only a couple of mild cases, and larger cohorts that include severe cases with pre-infection samples were judged to be necessary. Contracting CD4+ clones appeared mostly in the CM and EM memory subsets, whereas CD8+ clones were enriched in EMRA.

Ficoll-Paque density gradient centrifugation was used to isolate PBMCs. On this clonotype itself: No cognate antigen has been identified for it. Per-nucleotide qualities are absent, and no much larger clonotype sits a single base away.

This sample was sequenced with an Illumina NovaSeq 6000. TCRalpha and TCRbeta cDNA libraries were constructed by 5'RACE with constant-segment primers, with sample barcodes and unique molecular identifiers being introduced. RNA was extracted from every sample with Trizol reagent. Libraries were amplified in two PCR steps, with a second sample barcode and Illumina TruSeq adapters added in the second step. The libraries were sequenced on an Illumina NovaSeq using 2 x 150 bp paired-end reads. Turning to the authors' computational methods: Reads were demultiplexed and collapsed into UMI-guided consensus sequences with migec v1.2.7. Using mixcr v2.1.11, the UMI consensuses were aligned to TRA and TRB V and J templates and assembled into clonotypes. A clonotype was counted as expanded or contracted only if both edgeR and NoisET called the change significant, with noise models trained on biological replicates. For edgeR calls, the thresholds were a false discovery rate-adjusted p below 0.01 and a log2 fold-change of 1. As an exploratory analysis of dynamics, max-normalized trajectories of the 1000 most abundant clonotypes were examined with PCA combined with hierarchical clustering. Each responding clone was given a CD4 or CD8 phenotype based on the CD4+ and CD8+ repertoires, which had been sequenced separately. The raw public reads went through TCRdb reprocessing: fastp at Q25, MiXCR clone calling, in-frame beta chains kept. Records with the same CDR3 protein are collapsed into one entry carrying the most frequent genes and DNA. The V and J calls and clone size are TCRdb's, not the authors'. This sample holds about 560,000 distinct CDR3 sequences; roughly 20% were observed only once. The leading ten clones occupy approximately 8.4% of the sample.

CDR1 and CDR2 are drawn from the germline V gene: MGHRA, YSYEKL. From cysteine to phenylalanine, the CDR3 is 17 amino acids long. Just the 51-base CDR3 DNA is kept, in frame starting at base 1. Trimming removed 1 base from V and 4 bases from J; the gene matches leave 13 bases unexplained. This TCR was sampled from an adult woman who had mild COVID-19 (a few samples of this study predate the infection). The sample titles of this study are shuffled in the database, so cell type and time point are left out; the donor was told from shared clones. Rearrangement joined TRBV4-1 to TRBJ2-7, and TRBD1 matches 7 of the central bases. The sample comprised PBMCs or a T cell subset sorted from them (not recorded which). This receptor has the CDR3 CASSQAAGDSGLYEQYF. Read as DNA, the sequence is TGCGCCAGCAGCCAAGCAGCAGGGGACAGTGGCTTATACGAGCAGTACTTC.